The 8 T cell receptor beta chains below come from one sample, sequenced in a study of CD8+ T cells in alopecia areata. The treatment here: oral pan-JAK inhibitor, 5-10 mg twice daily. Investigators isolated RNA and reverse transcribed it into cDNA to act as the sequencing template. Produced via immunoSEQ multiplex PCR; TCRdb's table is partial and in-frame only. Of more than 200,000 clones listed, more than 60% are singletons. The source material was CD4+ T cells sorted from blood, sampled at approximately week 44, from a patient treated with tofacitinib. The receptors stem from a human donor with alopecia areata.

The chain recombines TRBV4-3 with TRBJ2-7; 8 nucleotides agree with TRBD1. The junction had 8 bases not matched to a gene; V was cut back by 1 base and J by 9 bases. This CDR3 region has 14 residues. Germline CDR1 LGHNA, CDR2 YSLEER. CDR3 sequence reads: CASSQAGQGHRQYF. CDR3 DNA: TGCGCCAGCAGCCAAGCAGGACAGGGACATCGGCAGTACTTC.

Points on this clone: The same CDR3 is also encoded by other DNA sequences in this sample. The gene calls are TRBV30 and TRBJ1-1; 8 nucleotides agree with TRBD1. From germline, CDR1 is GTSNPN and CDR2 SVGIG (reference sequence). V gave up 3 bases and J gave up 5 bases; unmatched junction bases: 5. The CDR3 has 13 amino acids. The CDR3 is CAWSGQGGTEAFF. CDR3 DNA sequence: TGTGCCTGGAGCGGACAGGGTGGGACTGAAGCTTTCTTT.

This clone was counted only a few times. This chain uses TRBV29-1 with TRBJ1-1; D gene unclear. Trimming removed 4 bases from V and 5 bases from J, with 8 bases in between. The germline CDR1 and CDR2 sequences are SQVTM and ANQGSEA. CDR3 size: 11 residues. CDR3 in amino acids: CSVVRRTEAFF. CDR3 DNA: TGCAGCGTTGTTCGACGGACTGAAGCTTTCTTT.

CDR3 amino acids: CASSATTTRNSPLHF. The DNA for the CDR3 is TGTGCCAGCAGTGCCACGACTACCCGGAATTCACCCCTCCACTTT. The rearrangement links TRBV6-6 to TRBJ1-6, with unresolved D. The V end lost 5 bases, the J end lost 7 bases, and 15 bases lay between the germline ends. The germline gives CDR1 MNHNY, CDR2 SVGAGI (reference sequence). The CDR3 is 15 residues long.

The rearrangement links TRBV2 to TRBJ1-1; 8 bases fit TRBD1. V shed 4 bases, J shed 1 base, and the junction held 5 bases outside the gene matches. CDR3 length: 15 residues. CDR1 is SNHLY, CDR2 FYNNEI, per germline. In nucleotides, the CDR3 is TGTGCCAGCAGTGTTTCGCAGGGGGCGAACACTGAAGCTTTCTTT. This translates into CASSVSQGANTEAFF. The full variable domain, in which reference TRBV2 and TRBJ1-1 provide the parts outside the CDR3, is EPEVTQTPSHQVTQMGQEVILRCVPISNHLYFYWYRQILGQKVEFLVSFYNNEISEKSEIFDDQFSVERPDGSNFTLKIRSTKLEDSAMYFCASSVSQGANTEAFFGQGTRLTVV.

The CDR3 bases are TGCAGCGTCCGAGGGACAGGGGGAAGGGAGACCCAGTACTTC. Its translation is CSVRGTGGRETQYF. The J gene is TRBJ2-5, the V gene TRBV29-1, with 11 bases fitting TRBD1. The CDR3 is made up of 14 amino acids. Germline V gene data show CDR1 as SQVTM and CDR2 as ANQGSEA. V dropped 6 bases and J dropped 5; count of bases not matched to a gene: 8.

CDR3 amino acids: CASSTTGAGNTGELFF. Written as DNA, the CDR3 is TGTGCCAGTAGTACCACAGGGGCGGGGAACACCGGGGAGCTGTTTTTT. V is TRBV19 and J is TRBJ2-2; 7 bases are shared with TRBD1. The J segment lost 1 base and the V segment lost 4 bases, leaving 6 bases of the junction unmatched. Germline assignment: CDR1 LNHDA and CDR2 SQIVND (reference sequence). The CDR3 loop spans 16 amino acids.

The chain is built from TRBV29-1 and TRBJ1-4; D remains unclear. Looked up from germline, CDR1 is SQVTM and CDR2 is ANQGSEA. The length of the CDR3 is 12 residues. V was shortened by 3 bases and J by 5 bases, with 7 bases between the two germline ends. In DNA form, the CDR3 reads TGCAGCGTTGAGGTTACAAATGAAAAACTGTTTTTT. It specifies CSVEVTNEKLFF.